This TCR beta chain is drawn from a study of T cell responses to AZD1222 COVID-19 vaccine. Whole-study results and caveats: Donors, mostly white British, included more females; clonal diversity was possibly underestimated. Unmutated variant regions are reportedly targeted by nearly half of spike-specific TCRs. With dominance at 160-218 and 743-854, vaccine-associated CD4 TCRs spanned spike.

CDR3 length equals 15 residues. V lost 2 bases to trimming and J lost 7 bases, with 12 bases between them. From germline, CDR1 is MDHEN and CDR2 SYDVKM. As regards this clone: As yet, its antigen is unknown.

Sequencing used immunoSEQ multiplex PCR; TCRdb keeps in-frame clones, though not all of them. Of 200,000 or so clones listed, about nine tenths were seen once; the top ten hold around 2.9%. The origin of this receptor is an adult in good health. The sample consisted of peripheral blood, taken on day 0 of MenACWY control vaccination. The chain joins TRBV28 to TRBJ1-6; weak D call: TRBD1 (6 bases). CDR3 region: CASSLGGRGNSPLHF. Written as DNA, the CDR3 is TGTGCCAGCAGTTTAGGGGGGAGGGGGAATTCACCCCTCCACTTT.